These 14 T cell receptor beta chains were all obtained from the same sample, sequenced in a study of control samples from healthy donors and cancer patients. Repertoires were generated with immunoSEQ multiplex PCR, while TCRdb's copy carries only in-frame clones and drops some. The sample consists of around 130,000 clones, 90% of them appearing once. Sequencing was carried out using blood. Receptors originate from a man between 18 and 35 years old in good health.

The CDR3 DNA sequence: TGCAGCGTTGAAGTAAGGCGGGGCGGCACAGATACGCAGTATTTT. Its translation is CSVEVRRGGTDTQYF. This sequence joins TRBV29-1 and TRBJ2-3, with D maybe TRBD2 (6 bases). The ends were cut back, 1 base at V and 1 base at J, with 12 bases in the middle. The CDR3 totals 15 residues. The V gene's germline CDR1 is SQVTM and CDR2 ANQGSEA.

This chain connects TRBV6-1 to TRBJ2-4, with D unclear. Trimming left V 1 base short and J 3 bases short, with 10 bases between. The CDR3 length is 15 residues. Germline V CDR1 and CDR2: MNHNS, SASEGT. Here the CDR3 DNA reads TGTGCCAGCAGTGAAGGGGCCGTGGGCAAAAACATTCAGTACTTC. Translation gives CASSEGAVGKNIQYF.

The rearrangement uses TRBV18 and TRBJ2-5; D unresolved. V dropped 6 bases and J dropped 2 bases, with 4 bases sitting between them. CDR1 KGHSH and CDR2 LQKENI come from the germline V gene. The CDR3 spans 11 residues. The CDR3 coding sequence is TGTGCCAGCTCTCGGCAAGAGACCCAGTACTTC. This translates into CASSRQETQYF.

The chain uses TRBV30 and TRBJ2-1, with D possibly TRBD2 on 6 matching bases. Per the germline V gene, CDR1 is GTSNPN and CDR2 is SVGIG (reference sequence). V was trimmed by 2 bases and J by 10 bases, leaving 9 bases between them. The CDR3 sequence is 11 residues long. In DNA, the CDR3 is TGTGCCTGGAGTCCAGGAGGGGAGCAGTTCTTC. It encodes CAWSPGGEQFF.

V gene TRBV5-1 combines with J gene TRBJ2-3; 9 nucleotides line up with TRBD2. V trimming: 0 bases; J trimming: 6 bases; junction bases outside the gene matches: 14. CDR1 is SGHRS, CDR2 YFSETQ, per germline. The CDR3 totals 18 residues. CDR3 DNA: TGCGCCAGCAGCTTGGTACCCGGTGGGAGCGGGGGGTCGGATACGCAGTATTTT. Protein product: CASSLVPGGSGGSDTQYF.

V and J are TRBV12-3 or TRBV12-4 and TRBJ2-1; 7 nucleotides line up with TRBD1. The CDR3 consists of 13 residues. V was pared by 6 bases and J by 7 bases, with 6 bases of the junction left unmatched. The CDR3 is CASSLNRGNEQFF. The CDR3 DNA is TGTGCCAGCAGCCTAAACAGGGGAAATGAGCAGTTCTTC.

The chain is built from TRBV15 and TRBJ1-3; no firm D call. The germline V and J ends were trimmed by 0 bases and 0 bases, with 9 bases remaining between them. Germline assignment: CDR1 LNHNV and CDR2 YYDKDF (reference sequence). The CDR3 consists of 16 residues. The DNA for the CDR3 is TGTGCCACCAGCAGAGAAGGCGCAAACTCTGGAAACACCATATATTTT. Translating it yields CATSREGANSGNTIYF.

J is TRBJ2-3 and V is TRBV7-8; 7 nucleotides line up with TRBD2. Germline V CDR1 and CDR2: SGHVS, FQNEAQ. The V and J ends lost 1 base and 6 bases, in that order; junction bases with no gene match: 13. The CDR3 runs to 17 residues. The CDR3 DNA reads TGTGCCAGCAGCTTAGTCGAAGGGAGGGCCTGGCTTGATACGCAGTATTTT. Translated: CASSLVEGRAWLDTQYF.

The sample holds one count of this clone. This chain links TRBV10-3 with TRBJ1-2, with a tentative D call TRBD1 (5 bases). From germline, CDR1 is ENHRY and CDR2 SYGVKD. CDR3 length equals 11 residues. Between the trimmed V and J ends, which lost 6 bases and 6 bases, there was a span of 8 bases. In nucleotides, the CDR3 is TGTGCCATCAGGGGACGGAATGGCTACACCTTC. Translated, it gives CAIRGRNGYTF.

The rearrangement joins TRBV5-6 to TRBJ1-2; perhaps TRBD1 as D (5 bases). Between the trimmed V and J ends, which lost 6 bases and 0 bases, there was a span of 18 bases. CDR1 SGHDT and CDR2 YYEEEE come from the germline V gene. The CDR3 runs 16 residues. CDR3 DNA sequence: TGTGCCAGCACCCTCGTCGGGGCTATCGCTAACTATGGCTACACCTTC. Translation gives CASTLVGAIANYGYTF.

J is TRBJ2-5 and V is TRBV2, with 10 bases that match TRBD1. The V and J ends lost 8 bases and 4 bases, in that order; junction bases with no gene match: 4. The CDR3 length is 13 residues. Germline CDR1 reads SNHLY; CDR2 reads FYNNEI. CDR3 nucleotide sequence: TGTGCCAGCGGGACAGGGGCACCAGAGACCCAGTACTTC. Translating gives CASGTGAPETQYF.

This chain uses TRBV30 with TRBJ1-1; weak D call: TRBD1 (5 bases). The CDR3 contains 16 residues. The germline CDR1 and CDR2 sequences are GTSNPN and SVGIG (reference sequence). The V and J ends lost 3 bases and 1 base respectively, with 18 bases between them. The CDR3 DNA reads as TGTGCCTGGAGGGGAATCTTTTCAGGGACGAACACTGAAGCTTTCTTT. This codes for CAWRGIFSGTNTEAFF.

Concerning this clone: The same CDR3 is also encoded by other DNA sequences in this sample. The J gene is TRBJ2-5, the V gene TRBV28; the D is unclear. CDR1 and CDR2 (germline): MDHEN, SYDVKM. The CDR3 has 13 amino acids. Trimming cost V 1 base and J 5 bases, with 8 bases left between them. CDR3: CASSLLVGETQYF. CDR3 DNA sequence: TGTGCCAGCAGTTTATTAGTCGGGGAGACCCAGTACTTC.

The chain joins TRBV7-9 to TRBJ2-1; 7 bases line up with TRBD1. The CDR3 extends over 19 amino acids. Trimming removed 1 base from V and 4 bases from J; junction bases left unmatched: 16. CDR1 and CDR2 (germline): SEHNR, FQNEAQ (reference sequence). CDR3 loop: CASSLGGWDSRGVYNEQFF. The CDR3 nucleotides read TGTGCCAGCAGCTTAGGGGGGTGGGACAGCAGAGGGGTGTACAATGAGCAGTTCTTC.